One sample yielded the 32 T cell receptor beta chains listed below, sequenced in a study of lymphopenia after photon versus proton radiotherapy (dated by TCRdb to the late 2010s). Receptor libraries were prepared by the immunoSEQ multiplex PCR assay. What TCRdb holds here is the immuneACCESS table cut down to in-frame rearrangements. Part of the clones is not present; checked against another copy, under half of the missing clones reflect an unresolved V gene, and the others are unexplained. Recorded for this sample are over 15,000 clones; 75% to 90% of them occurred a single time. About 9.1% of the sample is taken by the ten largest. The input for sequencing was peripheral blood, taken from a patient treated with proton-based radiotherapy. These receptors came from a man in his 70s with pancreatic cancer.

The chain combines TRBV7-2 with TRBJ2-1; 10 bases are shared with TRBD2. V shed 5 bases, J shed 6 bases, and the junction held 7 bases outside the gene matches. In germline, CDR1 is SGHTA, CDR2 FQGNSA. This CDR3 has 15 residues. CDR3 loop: CASSQQRGGSNEQFF. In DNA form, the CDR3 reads TGTGCCAGCAGCCAACAGCGGGGGGGCAGCAATGAGCAGTTCTTC.

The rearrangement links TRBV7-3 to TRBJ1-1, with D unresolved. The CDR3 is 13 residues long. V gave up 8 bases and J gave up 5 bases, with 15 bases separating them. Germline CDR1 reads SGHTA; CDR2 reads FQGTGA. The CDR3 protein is CASGVKGGTEAFF. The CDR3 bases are TGTGCCAGCGGAGTTAAGGGAGGAACTGAAGCTTTCTTT.

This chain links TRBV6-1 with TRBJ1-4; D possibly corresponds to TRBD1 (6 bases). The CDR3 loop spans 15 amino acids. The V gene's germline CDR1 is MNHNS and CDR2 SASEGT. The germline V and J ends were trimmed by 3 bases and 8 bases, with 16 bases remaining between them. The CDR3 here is CASSERGAVQEKLFF. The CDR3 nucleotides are TGTGCCAGCAGTGAGAGGGGGGCGGTTCAGGAAAAACTGTTTTTT.

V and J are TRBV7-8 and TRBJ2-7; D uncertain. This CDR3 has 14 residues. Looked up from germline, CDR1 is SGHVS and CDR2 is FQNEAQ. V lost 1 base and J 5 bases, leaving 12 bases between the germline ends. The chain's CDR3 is CASSLDPTLNEQYF. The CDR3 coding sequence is TGTGCCAGCAGCTTAGATCCGACCCTCAACGAGCAGTACTTC.

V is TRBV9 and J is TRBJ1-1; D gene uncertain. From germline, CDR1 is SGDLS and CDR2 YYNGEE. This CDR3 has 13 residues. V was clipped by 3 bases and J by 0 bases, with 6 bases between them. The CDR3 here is CASSGSMNTEAFF. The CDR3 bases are TGTGCCAGCAGCGGATCCATGAACACTGAAGCTTTCTTT.

The CDR3, as DNA: TGTGCCAGCAGTCTCTATAATTCACCCCTCCACTTT. Its protein is CASSLYNSPLHF. The V gene is TRBV27, the J gene TRBJ1-6; D call uncertain. Germline-derived CDR1 and CDR2 are MNHEY and SMNVEV (reference sequence). The V gene lost 5 bases and the J gene lost 3 bases, with 2 bases spanning the gap. This CDR3 comprises 12 residues.

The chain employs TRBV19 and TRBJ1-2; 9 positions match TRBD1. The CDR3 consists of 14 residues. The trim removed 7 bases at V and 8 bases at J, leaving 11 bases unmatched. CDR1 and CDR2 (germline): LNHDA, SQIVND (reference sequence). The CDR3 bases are TGTGCCAGTACTCAGGACAGGGGCAAGGGCGGCTACACCTTC. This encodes CASTQDRGKGGYTF.

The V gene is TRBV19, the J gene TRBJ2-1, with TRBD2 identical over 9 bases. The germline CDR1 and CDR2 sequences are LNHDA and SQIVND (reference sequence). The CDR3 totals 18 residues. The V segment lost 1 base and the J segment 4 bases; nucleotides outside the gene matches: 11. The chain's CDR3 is CASSIGKAGGDLYNEQFF. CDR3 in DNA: TGTGCCAGTAGTATAGGAAAGGCGGGAGGGGATCTTTACAATGAGCAGTTCTTC.

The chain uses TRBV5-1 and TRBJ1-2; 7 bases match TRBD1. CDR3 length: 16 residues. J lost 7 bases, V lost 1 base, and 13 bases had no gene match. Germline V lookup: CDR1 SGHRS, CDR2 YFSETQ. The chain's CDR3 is CASSLTLTGVRGGYTF. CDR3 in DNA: TGCGCCAGCAGCTTGACCCTTACAGGGGTTCGAGGTGGCTACACCTTC.

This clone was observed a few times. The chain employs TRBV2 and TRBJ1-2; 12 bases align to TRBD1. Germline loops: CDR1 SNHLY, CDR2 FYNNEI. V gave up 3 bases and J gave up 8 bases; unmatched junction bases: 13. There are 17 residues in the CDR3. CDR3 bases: TGTGCCAGCAGTGAGATCTCCCCGGGACAGGGGGCTAGGGGCTACACCTTC. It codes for CASSEISPGQGARGYTF. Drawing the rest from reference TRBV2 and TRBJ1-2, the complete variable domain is EPEVTQTPSHQVTQMGQEVILRCVPISNHLYFYWYRQILGQKVEFLVSFYNNEISEKSEIFDDQFSVERPDGSNFTLKIRSTKLEDSAMYFCASSEISPGQGARGYTFGSGTRLTVV.

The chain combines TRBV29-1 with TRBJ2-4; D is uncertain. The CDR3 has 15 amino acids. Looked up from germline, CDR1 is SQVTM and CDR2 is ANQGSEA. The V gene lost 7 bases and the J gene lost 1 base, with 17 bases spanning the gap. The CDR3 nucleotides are TGCAGCGACCCACGGCCCTCCGAGGCCAAAAACATTCAGTACTTC. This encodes CSDPRPSEAKNIQYF.

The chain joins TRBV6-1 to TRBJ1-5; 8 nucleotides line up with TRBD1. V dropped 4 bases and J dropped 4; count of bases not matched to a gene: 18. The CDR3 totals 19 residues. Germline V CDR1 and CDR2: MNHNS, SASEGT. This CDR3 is CASSGTRTGSMGWNQPQHF. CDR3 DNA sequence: TGTGCCAGCAGTGGCACACGGACAGGGAGCATGGGGTGGAATCAGCCCCAGCATTTT.

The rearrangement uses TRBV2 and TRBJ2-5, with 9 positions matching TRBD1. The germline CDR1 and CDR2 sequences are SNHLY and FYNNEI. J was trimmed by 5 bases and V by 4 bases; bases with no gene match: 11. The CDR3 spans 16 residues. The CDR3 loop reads CASSVIGGQGGETQYF. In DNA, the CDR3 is TGTGCCAGCAGTGTTATTGGGGGACAGGGAGGCGAGACCCAGTACTTC.

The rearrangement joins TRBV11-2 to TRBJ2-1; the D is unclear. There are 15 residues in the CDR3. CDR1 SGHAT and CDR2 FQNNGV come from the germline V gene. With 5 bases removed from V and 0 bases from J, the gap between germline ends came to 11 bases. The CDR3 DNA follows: TGTGCCAGCAGCCCCCTATCCAACTCCTACAATGAGCAGTTCTTC. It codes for CASSPLSNSYNEQFF. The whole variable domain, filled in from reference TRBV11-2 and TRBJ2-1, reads EAGVAQSPRYKIIEKRQSVAFWCNPISGHATLYWYQQILGQGPKLLIQFQNNGVVDDSQLPKDRFSAERLKGVDSTLKIQPAKLEDSAVYLCASSPLSNSYNEQFFGPGTRLTVL.

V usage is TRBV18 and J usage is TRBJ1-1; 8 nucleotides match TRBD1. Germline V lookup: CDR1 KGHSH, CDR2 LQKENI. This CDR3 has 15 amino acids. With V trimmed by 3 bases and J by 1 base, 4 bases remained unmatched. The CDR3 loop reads CASSPRQGSNTEAFF. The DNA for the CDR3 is TGTGCCAGCTCACCGAGACAGGGGTCGAACACTGAAGCTTTCTTT. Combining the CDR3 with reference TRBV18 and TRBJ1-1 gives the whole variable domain NAGVMQNPRHLVRRRGQEARLRCSPMKGHSHVYWYRQLPEEGLKFMVYLQKENIIDESGMPKERFSAEFPKEGPSILRIQQVVRGDSAAYFCASSPRQGSNTEAFFGQGTRLTVV.

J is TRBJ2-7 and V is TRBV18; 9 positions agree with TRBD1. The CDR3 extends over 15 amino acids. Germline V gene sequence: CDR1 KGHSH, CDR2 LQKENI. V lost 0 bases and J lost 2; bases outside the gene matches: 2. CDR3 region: CASSPPGQGAYEQYF. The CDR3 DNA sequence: TGTGCCAGCTCACCACCGGGACAGGGAGCCTACGAGCAGTACTTC.

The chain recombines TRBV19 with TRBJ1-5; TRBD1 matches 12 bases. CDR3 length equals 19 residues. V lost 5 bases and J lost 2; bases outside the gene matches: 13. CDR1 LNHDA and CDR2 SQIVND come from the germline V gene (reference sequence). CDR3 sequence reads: CASSLLPGQGADGNQPQHF. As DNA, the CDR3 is TGTGCCAGTAGTCTCCTCCCGGGACAGGGGGCGGATGGCAATCAGCCCCAGCATTTT.

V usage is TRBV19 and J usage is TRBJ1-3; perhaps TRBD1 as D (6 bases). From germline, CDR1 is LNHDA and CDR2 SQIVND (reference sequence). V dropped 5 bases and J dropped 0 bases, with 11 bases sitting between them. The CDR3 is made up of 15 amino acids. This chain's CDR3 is CASSSRQVSGNTIYF. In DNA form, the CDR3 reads TGTGCCAGTAGTTCCAGACAGGTCTCTGGAAACACCATATATTTT.

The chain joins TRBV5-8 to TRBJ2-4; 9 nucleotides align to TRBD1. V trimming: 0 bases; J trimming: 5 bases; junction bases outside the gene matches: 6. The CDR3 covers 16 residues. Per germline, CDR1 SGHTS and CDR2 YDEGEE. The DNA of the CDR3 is TGTGCCAGCAGCTTGGTGGGGACAGGGCGTCAAAACATTCAGTACTTC. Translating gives CASSLVGTGRQNIQYF.

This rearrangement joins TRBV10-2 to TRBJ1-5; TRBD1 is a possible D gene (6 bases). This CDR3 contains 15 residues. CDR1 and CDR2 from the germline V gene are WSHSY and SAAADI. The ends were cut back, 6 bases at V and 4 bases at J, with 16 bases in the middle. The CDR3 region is CASSRSRQGNQPQHF. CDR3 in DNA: TGCGCCAGCAGCCGATCGAGGCAGGGGAATCAGCCCCAGCATTTT.

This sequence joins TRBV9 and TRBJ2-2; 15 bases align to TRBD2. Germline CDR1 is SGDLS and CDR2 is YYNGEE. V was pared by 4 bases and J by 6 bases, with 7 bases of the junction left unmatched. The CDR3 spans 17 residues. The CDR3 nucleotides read TGTGCCAGCAGCCTCTGGACTAGCGGGAGGGAGGCCGGGGAGCTGTTTTTT. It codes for CASSLWTSGREAGELFF.

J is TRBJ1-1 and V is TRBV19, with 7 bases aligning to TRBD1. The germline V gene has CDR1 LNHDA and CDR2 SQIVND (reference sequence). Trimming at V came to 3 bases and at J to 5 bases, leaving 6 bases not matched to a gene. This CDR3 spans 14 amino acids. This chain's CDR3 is CASSIGGGPTEAFF. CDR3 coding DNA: TGTGCCAGTAGTATTGGAGGGGGCCCTACTGAAGCTTTCTTT.

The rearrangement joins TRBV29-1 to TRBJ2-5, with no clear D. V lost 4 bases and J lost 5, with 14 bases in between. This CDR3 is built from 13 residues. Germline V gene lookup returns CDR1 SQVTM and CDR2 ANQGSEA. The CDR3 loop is CSVAMSSRETQYF. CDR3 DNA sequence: TGCAGCGTTGCAATGAGCTCCCGGGAGACCCAGTACTTC.

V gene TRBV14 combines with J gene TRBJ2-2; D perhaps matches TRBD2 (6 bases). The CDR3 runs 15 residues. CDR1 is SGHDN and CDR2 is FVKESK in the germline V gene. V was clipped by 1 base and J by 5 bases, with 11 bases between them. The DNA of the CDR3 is TGTGCCAGCAGCCAAGCGGGGAGGCGGACCGGGGAGCTGTTTTTT. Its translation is CASSQAGRRTGELFF.

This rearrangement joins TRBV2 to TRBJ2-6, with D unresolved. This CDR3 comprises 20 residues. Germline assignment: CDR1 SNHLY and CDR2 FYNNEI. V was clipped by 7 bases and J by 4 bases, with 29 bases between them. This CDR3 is CASTSYLGSAPQRGANVLTF. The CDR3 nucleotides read TGTGCCAGCACCAGCTACTTGGGCAGCGCCCCACAACGCGGGGCCAACGTCCTGACTTTC.

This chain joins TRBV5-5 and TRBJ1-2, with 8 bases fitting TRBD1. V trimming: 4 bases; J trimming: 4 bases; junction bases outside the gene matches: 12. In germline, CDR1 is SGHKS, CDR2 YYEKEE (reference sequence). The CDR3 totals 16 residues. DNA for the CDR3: TGTGCCAGCAGCACAGCTCAGGGGGCGTCTGGCTATGGCTACACCTTC. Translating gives CASSTAQGASGYGYTF. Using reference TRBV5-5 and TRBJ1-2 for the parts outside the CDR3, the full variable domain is DAGVTQSPTHLIKTRGQQVTLRCSPISGHKSVSWYQQVLGQGPQFIFQYYEKEERGRGNFPDRFSARQFPNYSSELNVNALLLGDSALYLCASSTAQGASGYGYTFGSGTRLTVV.

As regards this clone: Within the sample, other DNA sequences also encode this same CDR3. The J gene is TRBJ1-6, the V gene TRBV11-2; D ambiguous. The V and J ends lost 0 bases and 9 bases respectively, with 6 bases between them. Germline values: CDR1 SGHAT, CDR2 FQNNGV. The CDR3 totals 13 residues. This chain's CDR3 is CASSLDRGSPLHF. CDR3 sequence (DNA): TGTGCCAGCAGCTTAGATCGGGGTTCACCCCTCCACTTT.

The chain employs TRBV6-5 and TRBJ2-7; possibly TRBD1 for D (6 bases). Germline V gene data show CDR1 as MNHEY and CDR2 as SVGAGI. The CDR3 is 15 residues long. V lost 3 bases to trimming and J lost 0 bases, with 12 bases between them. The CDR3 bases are TGTGCCAGCAGTTATCGCAGGGGTGTCTCCTACGAGCAGTACTTC. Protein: CASSYRRGVSYEQYF.

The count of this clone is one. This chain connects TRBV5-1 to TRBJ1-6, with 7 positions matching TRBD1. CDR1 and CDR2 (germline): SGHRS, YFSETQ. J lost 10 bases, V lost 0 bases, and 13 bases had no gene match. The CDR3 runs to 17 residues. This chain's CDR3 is CASSLARQGGTRSPLHF. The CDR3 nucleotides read TGCGCCAGCAGCTTGGCGCGACAGGGAGGCACCAGGTCACCCCTCCACTTT.

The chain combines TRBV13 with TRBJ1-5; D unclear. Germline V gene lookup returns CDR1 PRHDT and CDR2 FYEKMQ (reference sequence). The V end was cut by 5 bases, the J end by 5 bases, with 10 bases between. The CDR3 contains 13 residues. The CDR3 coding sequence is TGTGCCAGCAGCAAGGGCGGGGATCAGCCCCAGCATTTT. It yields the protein CASSKGGDQPQHF.

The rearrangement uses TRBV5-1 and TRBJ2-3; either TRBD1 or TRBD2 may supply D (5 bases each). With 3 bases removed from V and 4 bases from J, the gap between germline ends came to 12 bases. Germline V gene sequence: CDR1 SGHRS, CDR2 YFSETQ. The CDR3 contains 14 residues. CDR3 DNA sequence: TGCGCCAGCAGCTACTATAGAGGGGCAGATACGCAGTATTTT. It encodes CASSYYRGADTQYF.

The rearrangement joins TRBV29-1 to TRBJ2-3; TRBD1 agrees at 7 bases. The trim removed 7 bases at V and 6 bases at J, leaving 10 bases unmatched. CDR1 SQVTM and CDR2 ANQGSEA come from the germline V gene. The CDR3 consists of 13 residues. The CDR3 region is CSDSGTVFDTQYF. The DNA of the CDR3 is TGCAGCGACTCCGGGACAGTGTTTGATACGCAGTATTTT.